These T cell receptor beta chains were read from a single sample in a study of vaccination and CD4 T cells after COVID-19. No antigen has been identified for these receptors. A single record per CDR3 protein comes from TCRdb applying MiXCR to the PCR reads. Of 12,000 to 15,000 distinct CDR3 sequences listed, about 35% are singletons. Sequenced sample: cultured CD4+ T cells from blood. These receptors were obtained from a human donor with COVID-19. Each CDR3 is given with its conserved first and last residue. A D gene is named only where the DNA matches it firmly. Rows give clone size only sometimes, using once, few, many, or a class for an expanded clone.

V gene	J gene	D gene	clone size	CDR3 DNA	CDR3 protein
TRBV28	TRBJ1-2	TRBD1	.	TGTGCCAGCAGTTCAGGGACAGGGAGCGTTAACTATGGCTACACCTTC	CASSSGTGSVNYGYTF
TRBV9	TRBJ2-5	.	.	TGTGCCAGCAGCGTAGGTGGTCAGCTGCCAGCAATCAAAGAGACCCAGTACTTC	CASSVGGQLPAIKETQYF
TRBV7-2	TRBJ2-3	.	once	TGTGCCAGCAGGCCCGGCTGGGGGGGGGGCCAGGGCACAGATACGCAGTATTTT	CASRPGWGGGQGTDTQYF
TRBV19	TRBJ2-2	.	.	TGTGCCAGTAGTACCCGGACTAGGGGGGACACCGGGGAGCTGTTTTTT	CASSTRTRGDTGELFF
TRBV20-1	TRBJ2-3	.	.	TGCAGTGCTAGAGGACAAACACGCACAGATACGCAGTATTTT	CSARGQTRTDTQYF
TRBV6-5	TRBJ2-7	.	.	TGTGCCAGCGGTTATCGGGGTGGTTCCTACGAGCAGTACTTC	CASGYRGGSYEQYF
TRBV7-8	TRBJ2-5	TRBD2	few	TGTGCCAGCAGCTTAAAACTAGCGAGCACCCAAGAGACCCAGTACTTC	CASSLKLASTQETQYF
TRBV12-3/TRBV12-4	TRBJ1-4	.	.	TGTGCCAGCAGTCGAGCCCCGGGGGGGGATGAAAAACTGTTTTTT	CASSRAPGGDEKLFF
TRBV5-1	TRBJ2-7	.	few	TGCGCCAGCAGCTTGGAACCTAGCTATTCCTACGAGCAGTACTTC	CASSLEPSYSYEQYF
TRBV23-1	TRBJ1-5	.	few	TGCGCCAGCAGTCAATCAGGGGGGGTTAGCAATCAGCCCCAGCATTTT	CASSQSGGVSNQPQHF